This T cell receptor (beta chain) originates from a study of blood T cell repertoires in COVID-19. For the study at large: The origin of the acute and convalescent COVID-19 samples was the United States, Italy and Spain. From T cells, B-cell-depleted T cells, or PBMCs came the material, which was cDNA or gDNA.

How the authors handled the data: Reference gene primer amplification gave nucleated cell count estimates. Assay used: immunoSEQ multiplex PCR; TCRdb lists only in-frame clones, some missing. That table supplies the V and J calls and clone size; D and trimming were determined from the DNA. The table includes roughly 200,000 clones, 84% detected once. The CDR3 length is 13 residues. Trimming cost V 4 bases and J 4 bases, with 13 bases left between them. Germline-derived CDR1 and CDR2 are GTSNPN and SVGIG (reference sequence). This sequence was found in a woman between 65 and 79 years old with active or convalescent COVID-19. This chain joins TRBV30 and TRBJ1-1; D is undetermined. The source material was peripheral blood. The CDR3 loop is CAWKNKAGTEAFF. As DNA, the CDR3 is TGTGCCTGGAAAAATAAGGCGGGCACTGAAGCTTTCTTT.